This is a list of T cell receptor beta chains from one sample in a study of neoadjuvant anti-PD-1 for oral cavity cancer. The assay was immunoSEQ multiplex PCR, and TCRdb's table has in-frame clones only and misses some. The data hold tens of thousands of clones, with roughly a quarter observed a single time. The sample in question was tumor tissue, obtained after nivolumab (anti-PD-1) treatment. These receptors all stem from a person aged 40-85 years with oral cavity squamous cell carcinoma. Both conserved end residues are part of each CDR3. The D gene is left open where the match is weak. Rows give clone size only sometimes, using once, few, many, or a class for an expanded clone.

clone_size	d_call	v_call	j_call	cdr3_aa	cdr3_nt
few	NA	TRBV2	TRBJ1-2	CASSDMRSYGYTF	TGTGCCAGCAGTGATATGAGGTCCTATGGCTACACCTTC
many	NA	TRBV6-4	TRBJ1-2	CASSAELGNYGYTF	TGTGCCAGCAGCGCGGAACTGGGGAACTATGGCTACACCTTC
few	NA	TRBV5-1	TRBJ2-7	CASSPPGGGGQYF	TGCGCCAGCAGCCCCCCCGGGGGAGGGGGGCAGTACTTC
NA	TRBD1	TRBV6-5	TRBJ2-5	CASSLRGLGETQYF	TGTGCCAGCAGTCTGAGGGGGCTGGGAGAGACCCAGTACTTC
many	TRBD1	TRBV29-1	TRBJ1-2	CSVEVMGQGALSSGYTF	TGCAGCGTTGAAGTTATGGGACAGGGGGCGCTTAGTTCTGGCTACACCTTC
NA	NA	TRBV10-2	TRBJ2-1	CATNPDNSYNEQFF	TGCGCCACCAACCCGGACAACTCCTACAATGAGCAGTTCTTC
NA	NA	TRBV6-4	TRBJ2-6	CASSDSKGGAFGANVLTF	TGTGCCAGCAGTGACTCGAAAGGCGGGGCTTTTGGGGCCAACGTCCTGACTTTC
many	NA	TRBV5-1	TRBJ2-1	CASSLGSGNEQFF	TGCGCCAGCAGCTTGGGGAGCGGGAATGAGCAGTTCTTC
NA	TRBD1	TRBV5-1	TRBJ2-1	CASSQGQVGRSEQFF	TGCGCCAGCAGCCAGGGACAGGTGGGGCGGAGTGAGCAGTTCTTC
few	TRBD1	TRBV19	TRBJ2-6	CASSGQGTGANVLTF	TGTGCCAGTAGCGGACAGGGAACTGGGGCCAACGTCCTGACTTTC
few	NA	TRBV30	TRBJ1-2	CAWSYLGGIYGYTF	TGTGCCTGGTCCTATCTGGGGGGCATCTATGGCTACACCTTC
NA	NA	TRBV19	TRBJ2-3	CASSIKGRGPDTQYF	TGTGCCAGTAGTATAAAGGGAAGAGGCCCAGATACGCAGTATTTT
many	TRBD1	TRBV7-9	TRBJ2-5	CASSRGQARETQYF	TGTGCCAGCAGCCGGGGACAGGCGCGAGAGACCCAGTACTTC
NA	TRBD1	TRBV9	TRBJ2-1	CASSVGDRVTNEQFF	TGTGCCAGCAGCGTAGGGGACAGGGTAACGAATGAGCAGTTCTTC
many	TRBD2	TRBV7-3	TRBJ2-1	CASSYQRGNEQFF	TGTGCCAGCAGCTACCAGCGGGGGAATGAGCAGTTCTTC
few	TRBD2	TRBV5-1	TRBJ2-5	CASSFGAGGQETQYF	TGCGCCAGCAGCTTTGGTGCGGGAGGGCAAGAGACCCAGTACTTC
large	NA	TRBV27	TRBJ2-1	CASSLSGRREQFF	TGTGCCAGCAGTTTATCGGGGCGTAGGGAGCAGTTCTTC
few	NA	TRBV20-1	TRBJ1-1	CSASVRAEAFF	TGCAGTGCTAGTGTACGCGCTGAAGCTTTCTTT
once	NA	TRBV29-1	TRBJ2-7	CSVRVISYEQYF	TGCAGCGTCAGGGTAATCTCCTACGAGCAGTACTTC
NA	NA	TRBV28	TRBJ2-7	CASRPYWGDTYEQYF	TGTGCCAGCAGGCCCTATTGGGGTGACACCTACGAGCAGTACTTC
few	TRBD1	TRBV15	TRBJ2-5	CATSRTGQLQETQYF	TGTGCCACCAGCAGAACGGGACAGCTACAAGAGACCCAGTACTTC
few	NA	TRBV19	TRBJ2-7	CASSRALSYEQYF	TGTGCCAGTAGTAGGGCCCTCAGCTACGAGCAGTACTTC
NA	TRBD2	TRBV5-4	TRBJ2-7	CASSPGTSGSLGNEQYF	TGTGCCAGCAGCCCCGGGACTAGCGGGAGCCTAGGAAACGAGCAGTACTTC
few	TRBD1	TRBV27	TRBJ2-7	CASSLETGDYEQYF	TGTGCCAGCAGTTTAGAGACAGGGGACTACGAGCAGTACTTC
many	TRBD1	TRBV7-3	TRBJ2-1	CASSYGTANEQFF	TGTGCCAGCAGCTATGGGACAGCCAATGAGCAGTTCTTC
NA	NA	TRBV2	TRBJ1-2	CASSGTADYSGYTF	TGTGCCAGTTCCGGGACCGCCGACTACTCTGGCTACACCTTC
few	NA	TRBV7-9	TRBJ1-1	CASSLEAGTEAFF	TGTGCCAGCAGCTTAGAGGCGGGGACTGAAGCTTTCTTT
NA	NA	TRBV27	TRBJ1-1	CASSRGDGYTEAFF	TGTGCCAGCAGCCGGGGGGATGGGTACACTGAAGCTTTCTTT
NA	NA	TRBV6-1	TRBJ2-5	CALSGSWETQYF	TGTGCCCTATCTGGAAGTTGGGAGACCCAGTACTTC
NA	TRBD2	TRBV9	TRBJ2-3	CASSVTSGLGDTQYF	TGTGCCAGCAGCGTGACTAGCGGGCTGGGGGATACGCAGTATTTT
NA	TRBD2	TRBV7-8	TRBJ2-5	CASSYRVASGLETQYF	TGTGCCAGCAGTTACCGCGTGGCTAGCGGGCTAGAGACCCAGTACTTC
NA	TRBD2	TRBV5-1	TRBJ2-1	CASSASWGGNNEQFF	TGCGCCAGCAGCGCGTCGTGGGGGGGAAACAATGAGCAGTTCTTC
few	NA	TRBV7-9	TRBJ1-2	CASSLQAGQGYTF	TGTGCCAGCAGCTTGCAGGCAGGTCAGGGCTACACCTTC
few	TRBD2	TRBV13	TRBJ2-1	CASSLGTGGHNEQFF	TGTGCCAGCAGCTTAGGTACGGGGGGGCATAATGAGCAGTTCTTC
few	NA	TRBV27	TRBJ2-7	CASSLDRAVNEQYF	TGTGCCAGCAGTTTAGACAGAGCTGTTAACGAGCAGTACTTC
few	NA	TRBV13	TRBJ2-2	CASSRGRLNTGELFF	TGTGCCAGCAGCCGGGGGCGACTTAACACCGGGGAGCTGTTTTTT
NA	NA	TRBV9	TRBJ2-5	CASSVGEYQETQYF	TGTGCCAGCAGCGTAGGGGAGTACCAAGAGACCCAGTACTTC
few	NA	TRBV11-1	TRBJ2-3	CASSLVPGLGTDTQYF	TGTGCCAGCAGCTTAGTCCCGGGGTTGGGCACAGATACGCAGTATTTT
NA	TRBD1	TRBV15	TRBJ2-7	CATSRDRNGYEQYF	TGTGCCACCAGCAGGGACAGGAATGGCTACGAGCAGTACTTC